This T cell receptor beta chain derives from a study of blood T cell repertoires in COVID-19. Cohort 3 donors were reported recovered after two negative PCRs, clearance, or symptom resolution. Sequencing was performed with immunoSEQ multiplex PCR; in TCRdb, only in-frame clones are kept and a portion is missing. The table records roughly 46,000 clones, more than 85% of them present only once. J lost 7 bases, V lost 4 bases, and 12 bases had no gene match. Germline V CDR1 and CDR2: LGHDT, YNNKEL (reference sequence). This CDR3 comprises 15 residues. Sequencing used PBMCs or T cells enriched from blood (not recorded which). V gene TRBV3-1 (or the pseudogene TRBV3-2) combines with J gene TRBJ2-7, with 8 bases matching TRBD2. This TCR came from a woman aged 45-59 years who had recovered from COVID-19. CDR3 coding DNA: TGTGCCAGCAGCCCCGACTACGCGGGGGGTGGGGAGCAGTACTTC. It specifies CASSPDYAGGGEQYF.